This T cell receptor beta chain is drawn from a study of shared clonotypes between healthy human individuals. This clone was counted only a few times. The CDR3 runs 18 residues. The J segment lost 2 bases and the V segment lost 4 bases, leaving 12 bases of the junction unmatched. From germline, CDR1 is MDHEN and CDR2 SYDVKM. Measured with immunoSEQ multiplex PCR; TCRdb has only the in-frame clones, and not every one. The sample lists 600,000 to 700,000 clones, around 73% seen once, with around 2% in the top ten. Sequencing was performed on memory CD4+ T cells sorted from blood. As for subset: CD45RA-negative fraction. This chain uses TRBV28 with TRBJ1-5, with 9 bases lining up with TRBD1. This TCR derives from a woman aged 25 to 45 in good health. The CDR3 nucleotides read TGTGCCAGCAGTTCGCAACGGGACAGGGTATTTGGCAATCAGCCCCAGCATTTT. Translating gives CASSSQRDRVFGNQPQHF.